The 5 T cell receptor beta chains presented below share a single source sample, sequenced in a study of cytotoxic CD8 clonotypes in ibrutinib-treated CLL. Profiled with immunoSEQ multiplex PCR; TCRdb holds only in-frame clones, not every one. The data contain roughly 220,000 clones, about four fifths of them singletons. Material: PBMCs, obtained after 12 months of ibrutinib treatment. These receptors were collected from a human donor with chronic lymphocytic leukemia.

In this sample, this clone turned up many times. The rearrangement joins TRBV30 to TRBJ2-2; weak D call: TRBD2 (5 bases). The CDR3 consists of 13 residues. Germline assignment: CDR1 GTSNPN and CDR2 SVGIG (reference sequence). The CDR3 DNA reads TGTGCACTAGTACACGCGAACACCGGGGAGCTGTTTTTT. Translating gives CALVHANTGELFF.

The V call is TRBV6-1, the J call TRBJ1-2, with TRBD1 as a possible D gene (5 bases). The CDR3 is 13 residues long. Trimming removed 3 bases from V and 3 bases from J, with 8 bases in between. Germline V gives CDR1 MNHNS, CDR2 SASEGT. The CDR3 region is CASSDTGYYGYTF. The CDR3 DNA reads TGTGCCAGCAGTGATACAGGATACTATGGCTACACCTTC.

The V and J genes are TRBV9 and TRBJ2-7; 7 nucleotides agree with TRBD1. The CDR3 has 14 amino acids. Germline trimming cut 3 bases from V and 6 bases from J; bases unmatched to any gene: 9. Germline V lookup: CDR1 SGDLS, CDR2 YYNGEE. The CDR3 DNA is TGTGCCAGCAGCGAAGACAGGGAGCCGTTCGAGCAGTACTTC. Translated: CASSEDREPFEQYF.

This clone came up a few times. The V and J genes are TRBV19 and TRBJ1-1; a possible D gene is TRBD1 (6 bases). Germline lookup yields CDR1 LNHDA and CDR2 SQIVND (reference sequence). V gave up 2 bases and J gave up 3 bases, with 10 bases separating them. CDR3 length: 14 amino acids. CDR3 protein: CASSIQGQDTEAFF. The CDR3 region has the DNA TGTGCCAGTAGTATACAGGGGCAGGACACTGAAGCTTTCTTT.

The chain combines TRBV13 with TRBJ2-1; TRBD1 might be the D (6 bases). CDR3 length: 15 amino acids. The V and J ends lost 5 bases and 9 bases respectively, with 20 bases between them. Germline loops: CDR1 PRHDT, CDR2 FYEKMQ (reference sequence). CDR3 sequence: CASSPSRGTMGEQFF. The CDR3 DNA follows: TGTGCCAGCAGCCCCTCCAGGGGCACCATGGGTGAGCAGTTCTTC.